The clone carrying this TCR beta chain was recorded a few times. Unique molecular identifiers were built into the TCRbeta library. TCRdb itself ran the PCR reads through MiXCR, one entry per CDR3 protein. The sample holds more than 550,000 distinct CDR3 sequences, about 10% seen once. The sample originates from a study of T-cell reconstitution after alpha-beta-depleted transplantation in children. CDR3 length equals 13 residues. CDR1 is DFQATT, CDR2 SNEGSKA, per germline (reference sequence). The V segment lost 7 bases and the J segment 5 bases; nucleotides outside the gene matches: 8. The V gene is TRBV20-1, the J gene TRBJ2-7, with 10 positions matching TRBD2. Sequencing was performed on PBMCs from the stem cell graft donor, taken from the stem cell graft. The sequence was obtained from a human donor who donated a stem cell graft to a child with acute myeloid leukemia. The CDR3 nucleotides are TGCAGTGGTCTTCTAGCGGGAGTACACGAGCAGTACTTC. Protein product: CSGLLAGVHEQYF.